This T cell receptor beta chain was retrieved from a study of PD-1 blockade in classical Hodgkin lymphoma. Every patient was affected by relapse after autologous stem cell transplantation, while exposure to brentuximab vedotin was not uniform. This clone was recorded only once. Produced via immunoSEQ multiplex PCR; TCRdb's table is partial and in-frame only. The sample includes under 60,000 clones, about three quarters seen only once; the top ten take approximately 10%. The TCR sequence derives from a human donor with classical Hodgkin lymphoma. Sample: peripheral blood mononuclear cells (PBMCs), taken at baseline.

CDR3 coding DNA: TGTGCCAGCAAATCGAAGACCGGGCAGAACTCCTACGAGCAGTACTTC. Its translation is CASKSKTGQNSYEQYF. The J gene is TRBJ2-7, the V gene TRBV7-3, with D unresolved. The germline V gene encodes CDR1 SGHTA and CDR2 FQGTGA. V was trimmed by 7 bases and J by 0 bases, leaving 19 bases between them. This CDR3 is built from 16 residues.